The T cell receptor (beta chain) under discussion was sequenced for a study of patients and donors after allogeneic stem cell transplantation. This clonotype was recorded a few times. Via MiXCR, TCRdb re-called the RT-PCR reads, giving one row per CDR3 protein. Of about a million distinct CDR3 sequences in the sample, more than 15% were seen once. Unmatched junction bases numbered 9, after V lost 7 bases and J lost 5 bases. Per germline, CDR1 SGHRS and CDR2 YFSETQ. There are 14 residues in the CDR3. Sequenced: blood, either unsorted or a sorted T cell fraction (not recorded which). The chain links TRBV5-1 to TRBJ2-5, with 9 bases that match TRBD2. This TCR came from a human donor who was either an allogeneic HSCT recipient or a stem cell or donor lymphocyte infusion donor (not recorded which). It is not recorded whose cells these are; they may come from a transplant donor. The CDR3 region has the DNA TGCGCCAGCGCAACCGGGACTAGCATGGAGACCCAGTACTTC. It encodes CASATGTSMETQYF.